These T cell receptor beta chains were read from a single sample in a study of T-cell reconstitution after alpha-beta-depleted transplantation in children. TCRdb independently ran MiXCR on the PCR reads; one entry per CDR3 protein. This sample yields about 980,000 distinct CDR3 sequences, of which about 29% are seen a single time; under 30% belongs to the top ten. Sequenced material: PBMCs, mostly from graft donor cells, taken 360 days after TCRalphabeta/CD19-depleted stem cell transplant. The receptors derive from a boy under three years old who had a stem cell transplant for SCID, so the T cells may come from the graft donor. Both conserved end residues are trimmed from each CDR3. D genes are given only for firm matches.

>-|TRBV5-1
ASSKPMTGSSNEQF
>-|TRBV12-3/TRBV12-4
ASTLTQGTKNIQY
>-|TRBV19
ASSIDRLNTDTQY
>TRBD2|TRBV15
ATSRVPKTSGGVYEQY
>-|TRBV12-3/TRBV12-4
ASSFLVQGNSPLH
>TRBD1|TRBV28
ASSHGTVKDEQY
>TRBD1|TRBV12-3/TRBV12-4
ASTQGAGLWEKLF
>TRBD1|TRBV6-5
ASSYQDRGDEQF
>-|TRBV4-1
ASSQVTGAGLGTQY
>TRBD2|TRBV13
ASSLKRGTPGVNEQF
>TRBD1|TRBV7-3
ASSSGQGSEQF
>TRBD2|TRBV20-1
SASRLAGGLTGELF
>TRBD1|TRBV7-2
ASSHRGGRDRGETQY
>-|TRBV5-1
ASSRQEKSYEQY
>-|TRBV15
ATSPIGGWDEKLF
>-|TRBV5-1
ASSLGKASMNTEAF
>-|TRBV20-1
SAPGQTKNIQY
>-|TRBV12-3/TRBV12-4
ASMAFHYEQY
>-|TRBV10-3
ARPPQGCGTDTQY
>TRBD1|TRBV2
ASSEGQGEVHTQY
>-|TRBV4-3
ASSQDPGFDEQF
>-|TRBV7-2
ASSLESNFPEAF
>-|TRBV19
ASSMIPNTEAF
>-|TRBV7-9
ASSLAGGDGPDTQY
>-|TRBV27
ASSLPTSYEQY
>-|TRBV4-1
ASSFFESYEQY
>-|TRBV6-5
ASSYSIGVTSSPLH
>-|TRBV7-2
ASSLWRRETQY
>TRBD1|TRBV4-2
ASSQEFRTGAPGGTEAF
>TRBD1|TRBV7-2
ASSATKGQAFVHGYT
>-|TRBV20-1
SARDLESDTQY
>-|TRBV29-1
SVGETQY